One TCR beta chain is described in this entry. One junction end does not reproduce the germline sequence, and a read error may be involved. Per the original data handling: The assay estimated nucleated cells by amplifying reference gene primers. Produced via immunoSEQ multiplex PCR; TCRdb's table is partial and in-frame only. D and trimming were read from the DNA, whereas the V and J calls and clone size are those reported in that table. The sample has approximately 130,000 clones; around 77% are singletons. The data were taken from a study of blood T cell repertoires in COVID-19. Study context: Specimens from acute and convalescent COVID-19 originated in the United States, Italy and Spain. The cDNA or gDNA used as material had been derived from T cells, B-cell-depleted T cells, or PBMCs.

Germline values: CDR1 SEHNR, CDR2 FQNEAQ (reference sequence). The CDR3 runs 17 residues. The sequence was collected from a human donor in a cohort sampled during active COVID-19. Specimen: peripheral blood. The chain uses TRBV7-9 and TRBJ2-1, with TRBD2 matching 11 bases. CDR3 protein: CASSLASGLAAYNEQFF. For the CDR3, the DNA is TGTGCCAGCAGCCTAGCATCGGGACTAGCGGCCTACAATGAGCAGTTCTTC. The complete variable domain, with remaining parts taken from reference TRBV7-9 and TRBJ2-1, reads DTGVSQNPRHKITKRGQNVTFRCDPISEHNRLYWYRQTLGQGPEFLTYFQNEAQLEKSRLLSDRFSAERPKGSFSTLEIQRTEQGDSAMYLCASSLASGLAAYNEQFFGPGTRLTVL.